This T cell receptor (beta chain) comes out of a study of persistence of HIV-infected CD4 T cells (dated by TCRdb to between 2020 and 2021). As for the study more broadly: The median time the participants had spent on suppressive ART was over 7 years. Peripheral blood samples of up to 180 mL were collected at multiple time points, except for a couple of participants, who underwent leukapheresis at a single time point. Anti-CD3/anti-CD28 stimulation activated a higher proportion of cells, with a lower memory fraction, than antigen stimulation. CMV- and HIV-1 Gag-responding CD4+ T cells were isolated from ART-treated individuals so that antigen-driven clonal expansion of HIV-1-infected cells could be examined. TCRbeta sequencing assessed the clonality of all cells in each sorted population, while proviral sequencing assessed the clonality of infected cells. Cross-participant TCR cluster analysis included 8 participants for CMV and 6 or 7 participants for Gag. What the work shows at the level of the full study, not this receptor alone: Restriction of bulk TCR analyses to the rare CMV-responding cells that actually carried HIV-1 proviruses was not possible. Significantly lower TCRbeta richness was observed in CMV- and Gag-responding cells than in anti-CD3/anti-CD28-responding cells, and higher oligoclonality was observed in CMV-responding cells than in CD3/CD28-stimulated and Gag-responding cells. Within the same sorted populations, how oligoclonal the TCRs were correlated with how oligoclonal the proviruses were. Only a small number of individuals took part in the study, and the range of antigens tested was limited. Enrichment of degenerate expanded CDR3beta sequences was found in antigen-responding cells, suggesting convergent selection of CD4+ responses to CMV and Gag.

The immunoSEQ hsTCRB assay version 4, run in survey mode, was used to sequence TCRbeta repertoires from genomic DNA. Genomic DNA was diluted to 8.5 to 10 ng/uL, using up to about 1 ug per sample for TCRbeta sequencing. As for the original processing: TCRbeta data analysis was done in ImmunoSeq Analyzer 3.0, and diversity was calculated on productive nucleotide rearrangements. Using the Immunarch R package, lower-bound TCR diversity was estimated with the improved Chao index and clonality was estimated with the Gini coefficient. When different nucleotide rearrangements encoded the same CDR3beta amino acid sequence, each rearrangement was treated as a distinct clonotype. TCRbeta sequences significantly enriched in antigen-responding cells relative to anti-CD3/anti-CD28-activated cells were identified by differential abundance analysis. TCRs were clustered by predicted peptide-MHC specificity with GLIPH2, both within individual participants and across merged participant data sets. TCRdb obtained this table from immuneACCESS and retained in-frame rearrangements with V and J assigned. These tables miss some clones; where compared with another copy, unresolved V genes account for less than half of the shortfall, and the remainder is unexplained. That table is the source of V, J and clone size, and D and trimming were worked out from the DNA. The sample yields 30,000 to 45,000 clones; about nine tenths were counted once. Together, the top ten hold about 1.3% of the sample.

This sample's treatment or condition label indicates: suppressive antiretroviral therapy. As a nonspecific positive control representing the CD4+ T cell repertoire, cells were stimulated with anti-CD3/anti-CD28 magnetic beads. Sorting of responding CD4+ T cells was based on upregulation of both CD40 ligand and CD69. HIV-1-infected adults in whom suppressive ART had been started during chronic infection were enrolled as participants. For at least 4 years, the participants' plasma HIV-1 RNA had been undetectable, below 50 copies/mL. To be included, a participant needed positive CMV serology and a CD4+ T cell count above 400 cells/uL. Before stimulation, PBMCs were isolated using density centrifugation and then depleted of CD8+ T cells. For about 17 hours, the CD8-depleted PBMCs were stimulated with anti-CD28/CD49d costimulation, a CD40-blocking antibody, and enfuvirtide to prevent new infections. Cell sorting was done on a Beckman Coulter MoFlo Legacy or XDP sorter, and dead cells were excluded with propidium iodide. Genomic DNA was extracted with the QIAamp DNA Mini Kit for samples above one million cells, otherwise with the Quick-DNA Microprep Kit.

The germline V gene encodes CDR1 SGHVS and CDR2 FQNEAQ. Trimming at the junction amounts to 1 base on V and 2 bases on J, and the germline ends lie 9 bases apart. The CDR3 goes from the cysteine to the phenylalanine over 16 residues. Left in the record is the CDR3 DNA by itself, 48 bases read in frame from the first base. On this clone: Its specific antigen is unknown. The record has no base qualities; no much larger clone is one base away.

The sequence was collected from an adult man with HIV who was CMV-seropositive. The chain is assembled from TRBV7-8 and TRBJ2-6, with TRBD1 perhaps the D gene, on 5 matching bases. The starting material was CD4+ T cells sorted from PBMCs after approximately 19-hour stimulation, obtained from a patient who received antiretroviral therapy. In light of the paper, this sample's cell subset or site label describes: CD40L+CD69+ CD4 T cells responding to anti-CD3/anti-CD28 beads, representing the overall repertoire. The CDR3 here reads CASSLGGRAGANVLTF. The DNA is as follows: TGTGCCAGCAGCTTAGGTGGCAGGGCTGGGGCCAACGTCCTGACTTTC. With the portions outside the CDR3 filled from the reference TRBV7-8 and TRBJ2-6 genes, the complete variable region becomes GAGVSQSPRYKVAKRGQDVALRCDPISGHVSLFWYQQALGQGPEFLTYFQNEAQLDKSGLPSDRFFAERPEGSVSTLKIQRTQQEDSAVYLCASSLGGRAGANVLTFGAGSRLTVL.